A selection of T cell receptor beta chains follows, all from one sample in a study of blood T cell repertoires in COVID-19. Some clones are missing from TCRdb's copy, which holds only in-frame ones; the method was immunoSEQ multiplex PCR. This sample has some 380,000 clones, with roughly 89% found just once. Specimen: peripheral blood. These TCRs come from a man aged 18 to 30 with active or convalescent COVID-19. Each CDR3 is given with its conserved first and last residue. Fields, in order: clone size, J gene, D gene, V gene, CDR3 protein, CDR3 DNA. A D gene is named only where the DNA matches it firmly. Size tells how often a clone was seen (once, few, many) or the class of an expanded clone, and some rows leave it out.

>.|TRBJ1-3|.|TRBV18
CASSPGTPGNTIYF
TGTGCCAGCTCACCCGGGACTCCAGGAAACACCATATATTTT
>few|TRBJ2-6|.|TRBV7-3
CASTDSGANVLTF
TGTGCCAGCACCGACTCTGGGGCCAACGTGCTGACTTTC
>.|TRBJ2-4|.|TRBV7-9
CASSLWGENIQYF
TGTGCCAGCAGCTTATGGGGGGAAAACATTCAGTACTTC
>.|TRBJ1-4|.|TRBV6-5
CASSPHSRGEKLFF
TGTGCCAGCAGCCCCCACTCTCGTGGTGAAAAACTGTTTTTT
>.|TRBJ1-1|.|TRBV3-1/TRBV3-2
CASSQEGRRTEAFF
TGTGCCAGCAGCCAGGAGGGAAGGAGGACTGAAGCTTTCTTT
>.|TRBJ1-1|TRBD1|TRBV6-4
CASSRGQGNTEAFF
TGTGCCAGCAGCAGAGGACAGGGGAACACTGAAGCTTTCTTT
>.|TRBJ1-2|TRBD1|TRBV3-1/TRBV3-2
CASSPLGQGDYGYTF
TGTGCCAGCAGCCCCCTTGGACAGGGGGACTATGGCTACACCTTC
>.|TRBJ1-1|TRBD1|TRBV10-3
CAITTGANTEAFF
TGTGCCATTACGACAGGGGCAAACACTGAAGCTTTCTTT
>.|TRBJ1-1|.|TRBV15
CATSSETVNTEAFF
TGTGCCACCAGCAGCGAGACAGTGAACACTGAAGCTTTCTTT
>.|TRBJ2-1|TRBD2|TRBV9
CASSLSGRPGSSYNEQFF
TGTGCCAGCAGCCTAAGCGGGAGGCCTGGGAGCTCCTACAATGAGCAGTTCTTC
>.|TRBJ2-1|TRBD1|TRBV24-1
CATKNAGTGNEQFF
TGTGCCACCAAAAACGCGGGGACAGGCAATGAGCAGTTCTTC
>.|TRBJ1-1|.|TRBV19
CASSPGREEAFF
TGTGCCAGTAGTCCCGGACGGGAAGAAGCTTTCTTT
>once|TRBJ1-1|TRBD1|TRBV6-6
CASSRDSPNTEAFF
TGTGCCAGCAGCCGGGACAGCCCGAACACTGAAGCTTTCTTT
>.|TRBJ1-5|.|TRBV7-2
CASSLRQGPNQPQHF
TGTGCCAGCAGCTTGAGGCAGGGTCCTAATCAGCCCCAGCATTTT
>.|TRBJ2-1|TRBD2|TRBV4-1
CASSHTSGEQFF
TGCGCCAGCAGCCATACTAGCGGTGAGCAGTTCTTC
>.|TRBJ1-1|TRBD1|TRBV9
CASSIGGRTEAFF
TGTGCCAGCAGCATAGGGGGCCGCACTGAAGCTTTCTTT
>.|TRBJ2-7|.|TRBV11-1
CASSFLRGSLYEQYF
TGTGCCAGCAGCTTCCTAAGGGGGAGTCTCTACGAGCAGTACTTC
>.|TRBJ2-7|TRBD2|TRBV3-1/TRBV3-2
CASSQGGGSYEQYF
TGTGCCAGCAGCCAGGGGGGGGGAAGCTACGAGCAGTACTTC
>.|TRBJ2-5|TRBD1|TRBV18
CASSPGGTGFETQYF
TGTGCCAGCTCACCAGGAGGGACAGGCTTTGAGACCCAGTACTTC
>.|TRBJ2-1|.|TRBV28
CASSLYPGEQFF
TGTGCCAGCAGTTTATATCCGGGTGAGCAGTTCTTC
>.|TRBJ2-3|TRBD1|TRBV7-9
CASSLPAWTGDTDTQYF
TGTGCCAGCAGCTTACCCGCCTGGACAGGAGACACAGATACGCAGTATTTT
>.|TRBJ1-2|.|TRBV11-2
CASSLDRQVHGYTF
TGTGCCAGCAGCTTAGATAGGCAGGTCCATGGCTACACCTTC
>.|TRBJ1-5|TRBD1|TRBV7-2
CASSLSGGTQPQHF
TGTGCCAGCAGCTTATCAGGGGGCACCCAGCCCCAGCATTTT
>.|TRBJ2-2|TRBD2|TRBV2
CASSWTSGTGELFF
TGTGCCAGCAGCTGGACTAGCGGGACCGGGGAGCTGTTTTTT
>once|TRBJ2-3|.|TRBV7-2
CASSSRGLSPDTQYF
TGTGCCAGCAGTAGCAGGGGTTTATCTCCAGATACGCAGTATTTT
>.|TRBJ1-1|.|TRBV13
CASSLVVRERGRGGTEAFF
TGTGCCAGCAGCTTAGTAGTCAGGGAGCGGGGACGGGGAGGTACTGAAGCTTTCTTT
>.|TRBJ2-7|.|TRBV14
CASSSVGSAGYEQYF
TGTGCCAGCAGCAGTGTCGGCAGCGCCGGCTACGAGCAGTACTTC
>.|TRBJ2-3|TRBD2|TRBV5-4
CASSVAGTRADTQYF
TGTGCCAGCAGCGTTGCGGGGACTAGGGCAGATACGCAGTATTTT
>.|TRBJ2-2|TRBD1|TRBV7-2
CASSYGTGWTGELFF
TGTGCCAGCAGCTATGGGACAGGGTGGACCGGGGAGCTGTTTTTT
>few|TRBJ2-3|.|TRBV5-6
CASSPRGPSTDTQYF
TGTGCCAGCAGCCCTAGGGGCCCAAGCACAGATACGCAGTATTTT
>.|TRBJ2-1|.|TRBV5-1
CASSSVGWGRSSYNEQFF
TGCGCCAGCAGCTCGGTTGGGTGGGGCCGGAGCTCCTACAATGAGCAGTTCTTC
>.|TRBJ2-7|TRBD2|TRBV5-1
CASSLGTSGGISYEQYF
TGCGCCAGCAGCCTGGGGACTAGCGGGGGTATCTCCTACGAGCAGTACTTC
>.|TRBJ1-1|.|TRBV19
CASSIEGRTEAFF
TGTGCCAGTAGTATAGAGGGGCGCACTGAAGCTTTCTTT
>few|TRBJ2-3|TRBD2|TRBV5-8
CASSYFRLAGGDTQYF
TGTGCCAGCAGCTATTTTAGACTAGCGGGAGGTGATACGCAGTATTTT
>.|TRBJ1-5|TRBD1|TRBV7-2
CASSQAGGNQPQHF
TGTGCCAGCAGCCAAGCAGGGGGAAATCAGCCCCAGCATTTT
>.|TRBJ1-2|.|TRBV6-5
CASRTRLVTGYTF
TGTGCCAGCAGAACCAGGCTTGTTACTGGCTACACCTTC
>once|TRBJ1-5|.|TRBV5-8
CASSLGQKHTQPQHF
TGTGCCAGCAGCTTGGGGCAAAAACACACTCAGCCCCAGCATTTT
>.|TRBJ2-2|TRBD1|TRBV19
CASSPQGLTNTGELFF
TGTGCCAGTAGCCCACAGGGGCTTACGAACACCGGGGAGCTGTTTTTT
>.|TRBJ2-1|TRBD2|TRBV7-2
CASSLEVSTSGIHNEQFF
TGTGCCAGCAGCTTAGAGGTTTCGACTAGCGGGATCCACAATGAGCAGTTCTTC
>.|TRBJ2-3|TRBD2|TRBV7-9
CASSRTSGSTDTQYF
TGTGCCAGCAGTAGGACTAGCGGAAGCACAGATACGCAGTATTTT
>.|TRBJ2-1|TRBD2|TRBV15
CATRGGGGDYNEQFF
TGTGCCACCAGGGGAGGCGGGGGAGATTACAATGAGCAGTTCTTC
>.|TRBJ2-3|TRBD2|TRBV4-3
CASSPTSGGYYTQYF
TGCGCCAGCAGCCCCACTAGCGGGGGGTACTATACGCAGTATTTT